The text below deals with one T cell receptor beta chain. The data belong to a study of blood T cells in healthy people across ages. Drawing of peripheral blood yielded 8.5 to 10 milliliters from each donor. V lost 1 base, J lost 0 bases, and 10 bases lay in between. The CDR3 covers 16 residues. The germline gives CDR1 MNHEY, CDR2 SVGAGI. PCR was performed a second time for about 7 to 12 cycles using a sample-barcoded 5' primer and a J-beta primer mix. Each of the cDNA molecules was tagged by a template-switch adaptor with 12 random nucleotides. Each single sample gave us at least 2.5 million CDR3-containing paired-end reads. One entry per CDR3 protein, called by TCRdb with MiXCR from the 5' RACE reads. The data contain 790,000 or so distinct CDR3 sequences, just over 55% of them singletons.

The sample consisted of blood. V usage is TRBV6-5 and J usage is TRBJ2-1; D may be TRBD2 (6 bases). This TCR was recovered from a man aged 35 to 55 in good health. The CDR3 loop reads CASSYWAGSSYNEQFF. CDR3 bases: TGTGCCAGCAGTTACTGGGCGGGGAGCTCCTACAATGAGCAGTTCTTC.